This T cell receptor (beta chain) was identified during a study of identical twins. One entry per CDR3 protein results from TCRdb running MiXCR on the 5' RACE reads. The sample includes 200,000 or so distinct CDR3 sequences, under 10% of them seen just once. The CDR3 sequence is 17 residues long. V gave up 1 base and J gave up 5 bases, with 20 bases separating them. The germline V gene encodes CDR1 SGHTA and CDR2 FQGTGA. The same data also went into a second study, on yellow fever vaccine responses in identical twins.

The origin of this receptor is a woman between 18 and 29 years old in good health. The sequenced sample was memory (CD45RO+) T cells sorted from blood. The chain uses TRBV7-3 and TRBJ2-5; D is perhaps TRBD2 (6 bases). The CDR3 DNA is TGTGCCAGCAGCTTAATGCGCCCCGGGAGAGGGTCCGAGACCCAGTACTTC. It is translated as CASSLMRPGRGSETQYF.